The clone carrying this T cell receptor (beta chain) has at least ten counts. The CDR3 extends over 15 amino acids. The V gene's germline CDR1 is MDHEN and CDR2 SYDVKM. The V end lost 4 bases, the J end lost 5 bases, and 17 bases lay between the germline ends. Stated time point: newly diagnosed GD, antithyroid drugs for less than 3 months. Preparation of the TCR library used RNA extracted from PBMCs. The diagnosis of Graves' disease used American Thyroid Association guidelines. These data belong to a study of regulatory T cells in long-lasting Graves disease. With iRepertoire HTBI primers and Arm-PCR of CDR3 regions, TCR beta libraries were built. TCRdb re-called the multiplex PCR reads with MiXCR, one entry per CDR3 protein. The profile shows fewer than 450,000 distinct CDR3 sequences, 15% of them singletons. Separately, the same data were catalogued under a study of T cells in Graves' hyperthyroidism and ophthalmopathy.

Sequenced here: peripheral blood mononuclear cells (PBMCs), sampled at new diagnosis, from a patient treated with antithyroid drugs. The receptor was isolated from a woman aged 35 to 49 with Graves disease. The rearrangement uses TRBV28 and TRBJ1-2, with D possibly TRBD1 on 6 matching bases. In DNA, the CDR3 is TGTGCCAGCAGTTACCCCACAGGGAAAGGGTATGGCTACACCTTC. It translates to CASSYPTGKGYGYTF.